The 25 T cell receptor beta chains below were found in one sample sequenced in a study of diagnostic markers for celiac disease. TCRdb re-analyzed the reads; it lists each CDR3 protein once, without DNA. The sample table sets out more than 7,500 distinct CDR3 sequences. Sequencing used either unsorted cells or a sorted T cell fraction (not recorded which). The receptors shown here come from a human donor. This table probably holds off-target reads from a library built for another chain.

This clonotype is identified as medium-sized (0.01 to 0.1%) from frequency. The chain employs TRBV20-1 and TRBJ1-5. This CDR3 region has 16 residues. Per the germline V gene, CDR1 is DFQATT and CDR2 is SNEGSKA (reference sequence). The CDR3 is CSASPSSSGVNQPQHF.

The rearrangement links TRBV19 to TRBJ1-6; TCRdb selects TRBD1, and the lack of DNA leaves this call unchecked. CDR3 size: 15 residues. CDR1 is LNHDA and CDR2 is SQIVND in the germline V gene (reference sequence). The CDR3 loop reads CASSTVQGARSPLHF.

The chain recombines TRBV7-9 with TRBJ1-3. This CDR3 spans 14 amino acids. Germline assignment: CDR1 SEHNR and CDR2 FQNEAQ (reference sequence). CDR3 sequence reads: CASSLGFSGNTIYF.

Measured by frequency, this clonotype is medium-sized. The chain uses TRBV2 and TRBJ1-1; the D call of TRBD1 rests on TCRdb alone, since no DNA is present to check it. CDR1 is SNHLY, CDR2 FYNNEI, per germline. The CDR3 length is 12 residues. CDR3 in amino acids: CASTWTGAEAFF.

This clonotype is called medium-sized based on its frequency. The J gene is TRBJ2-7, the V gene TRBV28; TCRdb lists TRBD1, though no DNA is available to test this call. In germline, CDR1 is MDHEN, CDR2 SYDVKM. The CDR3 spans 14 residues. CDR3 protein: CASSLWTENYEQYF.

The chain links TRBV5-1 to TRBJ2-1; there is no DNA to check the TCRdb D call of TRBD2. The CDR3 sequence is 16 residues long. Germline V lookup: CDR1 SGHRS, CDR2 YFSETQ. CDR3 protein: CASSLVSGGPSIEQFF.

This chain's CDR3 is CSARVPGVRKNTIYF. The chain links TRBV20-1 to TRBJ1-3; TCRdb's D gene call, TRBD1, goes unchecked for lack of DNA. Germline V gene sequence: CDR1 DFQATT, CDR2 SNEGSKA (reference sequence). This CDR3 is built from 15 residues.

This clonotype registers medium-sized by frequency. The chain couples TRBV7-8 to TRBJ2-3; TCRdb gives TRBD1 as the D gene, but with no DNA this cannot be confirmed. Looked up from germline, CDR1 is SGHVS and CDR2 is FQNEAQ. The CDR3 has 15 amino acids. The CDR3 sequence is CASSSGTGGADTQYF.

V usage is TRBV5-1 and J usage is TRBJ2-3; TCRdb calls TRBD2, which cannot be checked without DNA. This CDR3 spans 17 amino acids. CDR1 and CDR2 from the germline V gene are SGHRS and YFSETQ. The CDR3 region is CASSSDGPLLGGDTQYF.

This clonotype is identified as medium-sized from frequency. The V call is TRBV30, the J call TRBJ2-3; lacking DNA, the TRBD1 call made by TCRdb goes unchecked. Per germline, CDR1 GTSNPN and CDR2 SVGIG (reference sequence). The CDR3 length is 16 residues. CDR3 in amino acids: CAWSAGAAHHPDTQYF.

In terms of frequency, this clonotype is medium-sized. The chain joins TRBV3-1 to TRBJ2-3; TCRdb selects TRBD2, and the lack of DNA leaves this call unchecked. Germline V lookup: CDR1 LGHDT, CDR2 YNNKEL (reference sequence). The CDR3 length is 16 residues. CDR3 protein: CASSLLAGDLEDTQYF.

This chain uses TRBV20-1 with TRBJ2-3; there is no DNA to check the TCRdb D call of TRBD2. CDR3 length equals 17 residues. The germline V gene has CDR1 DFQATT and CDR2 SNEGSKA (reference sequence). CDR3 loop: CSANSVAGLRSTDTQYF.

The chain couples TRBV5-6 to TRBJ2-2; the D call of TRBD1 rests on TCRdb alone, since no DNA is present to check it. Germline CDR1 SGHDT, CDR2 YYEEEE. The length of the CDR3 is 16 residues. CDR3: CASSLGGQENTGELFF.

This clonotype is deemed medium-sized (0.01 to 0.1%) by its frequency. The J gene is TRBJ1-4, the V gene TRBV7-6. This CDR3 is 15 amino acids long. The germline V gene encodes CDR1 SGHVS and CDR2 FNYEAQ. CDR3 loop: CASSPGISTNEKLFF.

This sequence joins TRBV7-3 and TRBJ2-2. This CDR3 has 13 residues. CDR1 and CDR2 from the germline V gene are SGHTA and FQGTGA. The CDR3 is CASSLVGSGELFF.

This clonotype is classed as medium-sized by frequency. The V call is TRBV5-1, the J call TRBJ2-7. CDR3 length: 15 amino acids. Germline V gene lookup returns CDR1 SGHRS and CDR2 YFSETQ. CDR3 in amino acids: CASRQNWGPSYEQYF.

This chain joins TRBV12-3 or TRBV12-4 and TRBJ2-5; there is no DNA to check the TCRdb D call of TRBD1. The CDR3 loop spans 14 amino acids. CDR3 amino acids: CASSSDRGKGTQYF.

The chain uses TRBV7-6 and TRBJ2-5; with no DNA, the TCRdb D assignment of TRBD1 cannot be verified. CDR3 size: 15 residues. CDR1 and CDR2 (germline): SGHVS, FNYEAQ. CDR3 residues: CASSLGGVAGETQYF.

The CDR3 sequence is CASSYPLGTAPNTEAFF. The V and J genes are TRBV6-2 or TRBV6-3 and TRBJ1-1. This CDR3 region has 17 residues. The germline CDR1 and CDR2 sequences are MNHEY and SVGEGT.

This sequence joins TRBV28 and TRBJ1-2; no DNA is available, so the TRBD1 call from TCRdb remains unchecked. CDR3 length: 16 residues. CDR1 and CDR2 from the germline V gene are MDHEN and SYDVKM. The CDR3 loop reads CASSLYRDTGVDGYTF.

Considering frequency, this clonotype is medium-sized. The V gene is TRBV10-3, the J gene TRBJ2-1; checking the TCRdb D call of TRBD1 is not possible without DNA. The CDR3 is 14 amino acids. Germline CDR1 ENHRY, CDR2 SYGVKD. The CDR3 region is CAAKTEKGGNEQFF.

The chain has TRBV7-6 and TRBJ1-3. From germline, CDR1 is SGHVS and CDR2 FNYEAQ. The CDR3 spans 14 residues. CDR3 region: CASSLARAGSTIYF.

The V and J genes are TRBV20-1 and TRBJ2-7; as DNA is missing, the TRBD1 call by TCRdb cannot be tested. The CDR3 runs 17 residues. Germline CDR1 and CDR2: DFQATT and SNEGSKA (reference sequence). CDR3 sequence: CSARSDRLLWRSYEQYF.

The chain combines TRBV28 with TRBJ1-2; TCRdb calls TRBD1, which cannot be checked without DNA. Germline CDR1 MDHEN, CDR2 SYDVKM. The CDR3 totals 12 residues. The chain's CDR3 is CASSRGGGGYTF.

The chain couples TRBV28 to TRBJ2-1; TCRdb designates TRBD2, a call that cannot be tested without DNA. This CDR3 region has 17 residues. CDR1 is MDHEN, CDR2 SYDVKM, per germline. The CDR3 here is CASTVAGGGLSYNEQFF.